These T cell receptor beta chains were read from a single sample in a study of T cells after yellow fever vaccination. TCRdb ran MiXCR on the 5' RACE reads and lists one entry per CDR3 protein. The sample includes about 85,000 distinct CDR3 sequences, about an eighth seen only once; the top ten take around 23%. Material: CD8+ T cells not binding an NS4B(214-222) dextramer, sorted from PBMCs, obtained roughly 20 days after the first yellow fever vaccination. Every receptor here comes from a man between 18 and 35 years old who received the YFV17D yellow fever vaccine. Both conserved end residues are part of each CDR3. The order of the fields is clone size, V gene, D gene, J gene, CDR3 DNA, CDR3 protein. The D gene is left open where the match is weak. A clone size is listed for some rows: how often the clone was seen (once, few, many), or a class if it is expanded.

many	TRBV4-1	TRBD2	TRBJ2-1	TGCGCCAGCAGCCAAGAGGCGGGAGATGAGCAGTTCTTC	CASSQEAGDEQFF
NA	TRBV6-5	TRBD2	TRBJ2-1	TGTGCCAGCAGTTACAAAGTGGCACTAGCGGGATACAATGAGCAGTTCTTC	CASSYKVALAGYNEQFF
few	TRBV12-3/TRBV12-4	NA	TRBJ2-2	TGTGCCAGCAGAAAGGCAGGTACCGGGGAGCTGTTTTTT	CASRKAGTGELFF
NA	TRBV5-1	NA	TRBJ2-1	TGCGCCAGCAGCGGGGGTAGAAATGAGCAGTTCTTC	CASSGGRNEQFF
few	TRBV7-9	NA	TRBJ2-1	TGTGCCAGCAGCGCTAGGGGGAATGAGCAGTTCTTC	CASSARGNEQFF
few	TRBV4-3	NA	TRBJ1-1	TGCGCCAGCAGCCAAGGTGAGGGGACCGGCACTGAAGCTTTCTTT	CASSQGEGTGTEAFF
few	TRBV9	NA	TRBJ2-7	TGTGCCAGCAGCCTTCACAGGGACGGAGCGTACGAGCAGTACTTC	CASSLHRDGAYEQYF
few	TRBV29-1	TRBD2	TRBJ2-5	TGCAGCGTTGACGAACTAGCGGCTCAAGAGACCCAGTACTTC	CSVDELAAQETQYF
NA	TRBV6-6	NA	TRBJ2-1	TGTGCCAGCAGTTGGGGCCAGGAGCAGTTCTTC	CASSWGQEQFF
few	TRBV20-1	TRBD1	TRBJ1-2	TGCAGTGCACGGGACAGGGCCTATGGCTACACCTTC	CSARDRAYGYTF
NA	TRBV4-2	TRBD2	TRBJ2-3	TGTGCCAGCAGCCGGAAGGTAGCGGGGGGGGGCACAGATACGCAGTATTTT	CASSRKVAGGGTDTQYF
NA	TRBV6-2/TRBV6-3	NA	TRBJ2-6	TGTGCCACCACAGGGTACTCTGGGGCCAACGTCCTGACTTTC	CATTGYSGANVLTF
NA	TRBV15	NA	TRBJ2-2	TGTGCCACCAGCGGACGGACTGGGGCGGACACCGGGGAGCTGTTTTTT	CATSGRTGADTGELFF
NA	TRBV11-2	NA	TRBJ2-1	TGTGCCAGCAGTTTCCCCGGCACTTACAATGAGCAGTTCTTC	CASSFPGTYNEQFF
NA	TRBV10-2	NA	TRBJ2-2	TGCGCCAGCAGTCGGGACGCCCCTATCGGGGAGCTGTTTTTT	CASSRDAPIGELFF
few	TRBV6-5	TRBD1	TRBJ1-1	TGTGCCAGCAGTTACTCGGCAGGGGGCTACACTGAAGCTTTCTTT	CASSYSAGGYTEAFF
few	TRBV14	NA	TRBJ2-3	TGTGCCAGCAGCCAAGAGGGGGCGTGGACAGATACGCAGTATTTT	CASSQEGAWTDTQYF
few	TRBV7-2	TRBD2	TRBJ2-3	TGTGCCAGCAGCTGGACGGGGGGGACAGATACGCAGTATTTT	CASSWTGGTDTQYF
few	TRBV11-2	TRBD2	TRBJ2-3	TGTGCCAGCAGCATGGGGGGGGTTAGCACAGATACGCAGTATTTT	CASSMGGVSTDTQYF